This is a list of T cell receptor beta chains from one sample in a study of shared clonotypes between healthy human individuals. Clones were read by immunoSEQ multiplex PCR, and TCRdb kept only the in-frame ones, dropping some. The table includes millions of clones, around 96% detected once. Sequencing was done on a sample of naive CD8+ T cells sorted from blood. The receptors come from a man younger than 30 in good health. The CDR3 runs from the conserved cysteine through the conserved F or W. A D gene is named only where the DNA matches it firmly. The size entry is marked missing in some rows and otherwise reads once, few, many or a size class.

clone size	V gene	J gene	D gene	CDR3 protein	CDR3 DNA
NA	TRBV27	TRBJ2-7	TRBD1	CASSEGGGSYEQYF	TGTGCCAGCAGTGAAGGGGGCGGCTCCTACGAGCAGTACTTC
NA	TRBV28	TRBJ1-5	TRBD1	CASSLTGDDQPQHF	TGTGCCAGCAGTTTAACAGGGGATGATCAGCCCCAGCATTTT
NA	TRBV10-1	TRBJ2-3	NA	CASSESQDTDTQYF	TGCGCCAGCAGTGAGTCCCAGGACACAGATACGCAGTATTTT
few	TRBV10-2	TRBJ2-1	NA	CASTSYNEQFF	TGCGCCAGCACATCCTACAATGAGCAGTTCTTC
NA	TRBV6-5	TRBJ2-3	TRBD2	CASSYRAGGMTDTQYF	TGTGCCAGCAGCTACAGAGCGGGGGGGATGACAGATACGCAGTATTTT
NA	TRBV7-9	TRBJ2-1	TRBD2	CASSLGTSGRPSDEQFF	TGTGCCAGCAGCTTAGGGACTAGCGGGAGGCCTTCGGATGAGCAGTTCTTC
NA	TRBV6-6	TRBJ2-2	TRBD2	CASSYWGGTGELFF	TGTGCCAGCAGTTACTGGGGGGGGACCGGGGAGCTGTTTTTT
NA	TRBV27	TRBJ1-5	NA	CASSTYSGTNNQPQHF	TGTGCCAGCAGCACATATTCCGGGACAAATAATCAGCCCCAGCATTTT
once	TRBV27	TRBJ2-1	TRBD1	CASSFDAGTVQNEQFF	TGTGCCAGCAGTTTTGACGCCGGGACAGTCCAGAATGAGCAGTTCTTC
NA	TRBV7-9	TRBJ2-3	NA	CASSLVESDTQYF	TGTGCCAGCAGCTTAGTCGAGTCAGATACGCAGTATTTT
NA	TRBV5-4	TRBJ2-7	NA	CASSLTDSSYEQYF	TGTGCCAGCAGCTTGACAGATAGCTCCTACGAGCAGTACTTC
once	TRBV28	TRBJ1-2	NA	CASAGAGKGNGYTF	TGTGCCAGCGCCGGAGCAGGGAAGGGAAATGGCTACACCTTC
once	TRBV5-4	TRBJ2-2	TRBD2	CASSLALAANTGELFF	TGTGCCAGCAGCTTGGCTCTAGCGGCAAACACCGGGGAGCTGTTTTTT
NA	TRBV12-5	TRBJ1-1	TRBD1	CASGSRGVNTEAFF	TGTGCTAGTGGGTCCAGGGGGGTGAACACTGAAGCTTTCTTT
NA	TRBV5-6	TRBJ2-7	NA	CASSLSAYEQYF	TGTGCCAGCAGCTTATCAGCCTACGAGCAGTACTTC
NA	TRBV9	TRBJ1-6	NA	CASSVASGFGSPLHF	TGTGCCAGCAGCGTAGCTTCAGGGTTTGGTTCACCCCTCCACTTT
NA	TRBV5-4	TRBJ2-7	TRBD2	CASSLLAGQDEQYF	TGTGCCAGCAGTTTACTAGCGGGGCAGGACGAGCAGTACTTC
NA	TRBV2	TRBJ2-1	TRBD2	CASSEEGLNEQFF	TGTGCCAGCAGTGAAGAGGGACTAAATGAGCAGTTCTTC
once	TRBV4-1	TRBJ2-7	TRBD2	CASSQQLAGAYEQYF	TGCGCCAGCAGCCAACAACTAGCGGGAGCCTACGAGCAGTACTTC
NA	TRBV19	TRBJ2-1	TRBD2	CASSNGGRYNEQFF	TGTGCCAGTAGTAACGGGGGGAGGTACAATGAGCAGTTCTTC
NA	TRBV11-2	TRBJ1-2	TRBD1	CASSLVSGGGYGYTF	TGTGCCAGCAGCTTGGTATCAGGGGGTGGCTATGGCTACACCTTC
NA	TRBV6-5	TRBJ2-2	NA	CASSYNQASTGELFF	TGTGCCAGCAGTTATAACCAGGCGAGCACCGGGGAGCTGTTTTTT
NA	TRBV21-1	TRBJ2-7	NA	CASSEMDRDRTLRLLDEQYF	TGTGCCAGCAGCGAAATGGACAGGGACCGAACTCTTCGGCTTCTGGACGAGCAGTACTTC
NA	TRBV4-1	TRBJ2-2	TRBD2	CASSQDQGTSGGFTGELFF	TGCGCCAGCAGCCAAGATCAGGGGACTAGCGGAGGGTTTACCGGGGAGCTGTTTTTT
NA	TRBV4-3	TRBJ2-7	NA	CASSQERSGSQYEQYF	TGCGCCAGCAGCCAAGAAAGGAGCGGGTCGCAATACGAGCAGTACTTC
NA	TRBV27	TRBJ2-3	TRBD2	CASSSIAGGSTDTQYF	TGTGCCAGCAGTTCAATAGCGGGGGGGAGCACAGATACGCAGTATTTT
NA	TRBV28	TRBJ1-4	NA	CATLEQGFDEKLFF	TGTGCCACCCTCGAACAGGGATTTGATGAAAAACTGTTTTTT
NA	TRBV5-1	TRBJ2-5	TRBD1	CASSEWGQGEGETQYF	TGCGCCAGCAGCGAGTGGGGACAGGGGGAGGGAGAGACCCAGTACTTC
NA	TRBV19	TRBJ1-1	NA	CASSPSQRATEAFF	TGTGCCAGTAGTCCCAGTCAACGGGCCACTGAAGCTTTCTTT
NA	TRBV6-5	TRBJ2-7	NA	CASRGSAYEQYF	TGTGCCAGCAGGGGGTCGGCCTACGAGCAGTACTTC
NA	TRBV6-1	TRBJ2-5	NA	CASSEFVAGGEETQYF	TGTGCCAGCAGTGAATTCGTCGCGGGTGGGGAAGAGACCCAGTACTTC
NA	TRBV2	TRBJ1-4	NA	CASSEGSTNEKLFF	TGTGCCAGCAGTGAGGGATCAACTAATGAAAAACTGTTTTTT
NA	TRBV2	TRBJ2-7	NA	CASRPGLNSYEQYF	TGTGCCAGCAGACCGGGACTCAACTCCTACGAGCAGTACTTC
NA	TRBV6-5	TRBJ2-3	NA	CASSYLATDTQYF	TGTGCCAGCAGTTACCTGGCCACAGATACGCAGTATTTT
NA	TRBV27	TRBJ2-7	NA	CASSLLPGGGKGYEQYF	TGTGCCAGCAGTTTACTGCCCGGTGGGGGGAAGGGATACGAGCAGTACTTC
NA	TRBV4-2	TRBJ2-7	NA	CASSLNSPPRYEQYF	TGTGCCAGCAGCCTTAACAGCCCCCCTCGGTACGAGCAGTACTTC
NA	TRBV4-1	TRBJ1-4	TRBD1	CASSQDGTGWDEKLFF	TGCGCCAGCAGCCAAGATGGGACAGGGTGGGATGAAAAACTGTTTTTT
NA	TRBV7-6	TRBJ2-2	NA	CASSLVEGNTGELFF	TGTGCCAGCAGCTTAGTTGAAGGGAACACCGGGGAGCTGTTTTTT
NA	TRBV18	TRBJ2-1	NA	CASSDSSYNEQFF	TGTGCCAGCTCGGACTCCTCCTACAATGAGCAGTTCTTC